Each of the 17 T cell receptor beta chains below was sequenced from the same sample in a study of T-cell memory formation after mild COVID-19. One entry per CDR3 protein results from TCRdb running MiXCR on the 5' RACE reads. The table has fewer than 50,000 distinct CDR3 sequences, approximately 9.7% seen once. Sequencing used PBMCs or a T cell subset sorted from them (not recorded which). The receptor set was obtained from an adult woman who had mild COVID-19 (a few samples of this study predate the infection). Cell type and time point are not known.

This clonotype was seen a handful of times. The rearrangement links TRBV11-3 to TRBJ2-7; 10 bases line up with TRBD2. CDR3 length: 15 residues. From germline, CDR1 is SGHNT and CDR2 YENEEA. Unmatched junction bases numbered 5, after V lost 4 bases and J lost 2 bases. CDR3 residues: CASSSPLAGAYEQYF. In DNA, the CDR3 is TGTGCCAGCAGCTCCCCGCTAGCGGGAGCCTACGAGCAGTACTTC.

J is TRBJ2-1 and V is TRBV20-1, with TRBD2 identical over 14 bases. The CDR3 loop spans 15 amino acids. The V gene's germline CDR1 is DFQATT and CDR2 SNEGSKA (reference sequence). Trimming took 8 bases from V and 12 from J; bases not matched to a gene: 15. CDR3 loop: CSFQPGLAGAPGQFF. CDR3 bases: TGCAGTTTCCAACCGGGACTAGCGGGGGCCCCGGGGCAGTTCTTC.

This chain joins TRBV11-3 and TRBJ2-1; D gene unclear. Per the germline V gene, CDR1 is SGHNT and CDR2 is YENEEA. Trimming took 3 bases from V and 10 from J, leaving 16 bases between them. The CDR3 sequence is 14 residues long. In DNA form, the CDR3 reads TGTGCCAGCAGCTTGTCTAGTTATGTTGCAGAGCAGTTCTTC. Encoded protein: CASSLSSYVAEQFF. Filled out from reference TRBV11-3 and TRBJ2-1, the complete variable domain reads EAGVVQSPRYKIIEKKQPVAFWCNPISGHNTLYWYLQNLGQGPELLIRYENEEAVDDSQLPKDRFSAERLKGVDSTLKIQPAELGDSAVYLCASSLSSYVAEQFFGPGTRLTVL.

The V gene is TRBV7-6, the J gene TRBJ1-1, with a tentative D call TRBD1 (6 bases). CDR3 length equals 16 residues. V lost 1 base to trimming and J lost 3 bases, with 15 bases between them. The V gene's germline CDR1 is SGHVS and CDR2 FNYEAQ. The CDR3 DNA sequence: TGTGCCAGCAGCTTAGGAGTGATAGCAGGGGACACTGAAGCTTTCTTT. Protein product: CASSLGVIAGDTEAFF.

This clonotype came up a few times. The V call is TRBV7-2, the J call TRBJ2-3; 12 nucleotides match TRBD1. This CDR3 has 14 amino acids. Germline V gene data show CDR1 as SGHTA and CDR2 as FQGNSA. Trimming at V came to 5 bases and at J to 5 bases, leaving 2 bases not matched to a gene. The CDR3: CASSRDRGQDTQYF. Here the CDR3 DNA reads TGTGCCAGCAGCCGGGACAGGGGGCAAGATACGCAGTATTTT.

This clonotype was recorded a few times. Here the CDR3 reads CATSRDPGSNQPQHF. CDR3 coding DNA: TGTGCCACCAGCAGAGATCCGGGAAGCAATCAGCCCCAGCATTTT. V usage is TRBV15 and J usage is TRBJ1-5, with D unclear. Per germline, CDR1 LNHNV and CDR2 YYDKDF (reference sequence). This CDR3 spans 15 amino acids. V was trimmed by 0 bases and J by 1 base, leaving 7 bases between them.

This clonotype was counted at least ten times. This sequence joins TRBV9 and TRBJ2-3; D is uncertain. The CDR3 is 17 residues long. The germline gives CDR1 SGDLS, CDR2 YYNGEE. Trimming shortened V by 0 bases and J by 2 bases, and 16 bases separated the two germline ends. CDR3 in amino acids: CASSVDPQVPTTDTQYF. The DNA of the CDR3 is TGTGCCAGCAGCGTAGACCCCCAGGTCCCGACCACAGATACGCAGTATTTT.

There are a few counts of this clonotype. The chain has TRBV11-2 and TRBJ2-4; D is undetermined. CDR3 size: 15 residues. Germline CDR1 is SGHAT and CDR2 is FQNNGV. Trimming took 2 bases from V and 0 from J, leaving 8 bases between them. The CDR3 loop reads CASSLRRLAKNIQYF. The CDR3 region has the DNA TGTGCCAGCAGCTTACGGAGACTAGCCAAAAACATTCAGTACTTC.

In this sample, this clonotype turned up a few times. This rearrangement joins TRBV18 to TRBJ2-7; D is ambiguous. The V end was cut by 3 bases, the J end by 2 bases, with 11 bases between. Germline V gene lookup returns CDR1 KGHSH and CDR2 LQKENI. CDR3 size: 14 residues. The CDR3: CASSPGPGAYEQYF. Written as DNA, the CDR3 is TGTGCCAGCTCACCCGGACCAGGTGCCTACGAGCAGTACTTC. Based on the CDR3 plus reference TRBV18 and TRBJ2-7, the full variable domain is NAGVMQNPRHLVRRRGQEARLRCSPMKGHSHVYWYRQLPEEGLKFMVYLQKENIIDESGMPKERFSAEFPKEGPSILRIQQVVRGDSAAYFCASSPGPGAYEQYFGPGTRLTVT.

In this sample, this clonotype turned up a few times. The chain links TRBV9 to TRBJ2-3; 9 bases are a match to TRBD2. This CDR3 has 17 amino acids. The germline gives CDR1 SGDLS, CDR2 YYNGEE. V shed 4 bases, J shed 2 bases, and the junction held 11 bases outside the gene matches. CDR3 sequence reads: CASSPQRLAGNTDTQYF. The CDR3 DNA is TGTGCCAGCAGCCCCCAGAGGCTAGCGGGGAACACAGATACGCAGTATTTT.

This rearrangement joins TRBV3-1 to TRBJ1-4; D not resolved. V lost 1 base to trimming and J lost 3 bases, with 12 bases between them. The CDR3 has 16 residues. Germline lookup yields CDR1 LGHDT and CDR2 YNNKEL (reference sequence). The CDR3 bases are TGTGCCAGCAGCCAAGGCGGCTTTAGGGCTAATGAAAAACTGTTTTTT. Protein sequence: CASSQGGFRANEKLFF.

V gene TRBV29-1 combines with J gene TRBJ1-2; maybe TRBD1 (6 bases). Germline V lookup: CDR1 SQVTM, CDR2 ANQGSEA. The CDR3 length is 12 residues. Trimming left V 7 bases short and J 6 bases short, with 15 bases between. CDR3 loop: CSAGTRADGYTF. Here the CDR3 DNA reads TGCAGCGCCGGGACACGGGCTGATGGCTACACCTTC.

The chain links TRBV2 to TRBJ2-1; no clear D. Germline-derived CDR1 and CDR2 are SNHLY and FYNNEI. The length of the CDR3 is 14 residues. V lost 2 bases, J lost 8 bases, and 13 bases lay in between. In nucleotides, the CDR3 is TGTGCCAGCAGTGAACGTCTAGGAGTATATGAGCAGTTCTTC. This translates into CASSERLGVYEQFF.

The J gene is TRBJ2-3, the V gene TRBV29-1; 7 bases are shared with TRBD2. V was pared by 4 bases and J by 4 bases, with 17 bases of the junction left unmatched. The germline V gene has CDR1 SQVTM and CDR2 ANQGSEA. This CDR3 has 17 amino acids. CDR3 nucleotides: TGCAGCGTTGGCGGATGGGGGGGTCGAGGTCTTGCAGATACGCAGTATTTT. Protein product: CSVGGWGGRGLADTQYF.

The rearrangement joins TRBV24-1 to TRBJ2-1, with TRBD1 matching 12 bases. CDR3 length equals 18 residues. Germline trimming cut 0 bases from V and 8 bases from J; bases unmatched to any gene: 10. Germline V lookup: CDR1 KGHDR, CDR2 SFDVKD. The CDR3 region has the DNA TGTGCCACCAGTGATTTGCGGACCGGGACAGGGGGCCTTGATGAGCAGTTCTTC. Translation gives CATSDLRTGTGGLDEQFF.

This chain's CDR3 is CASSPLRRLQGQFF. CDR3 bases: TGTGCCAGCAGTCCTCTACGGCGGTTACAGGGGCAGTTCTTC. This sequence joins TRBV12-3 or TRBV12-4 and TRBJ2-1, with D perhaps TRBD1 (6 bases). The CDR3 is 14 residues long. V was cut by 5 bases and J by 12 bases, with 20 bases left in between.

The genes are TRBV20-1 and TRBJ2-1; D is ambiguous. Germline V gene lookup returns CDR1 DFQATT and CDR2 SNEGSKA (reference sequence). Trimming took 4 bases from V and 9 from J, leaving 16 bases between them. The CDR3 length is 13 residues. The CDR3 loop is CSATGLWVIEQFF. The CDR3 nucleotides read TGCAGTGCTACCGGTCTATGGGTTATTGAGCAGTTCTTC.